This TCR beta chain is drawn from a study of blood T cell repertoires in COVID-19. On the study more broadly: There were acute and convalescent COVID-19 samples, and they came from the United States, Italy and Spain. The analysed material was cDNA or gDNA that came from T cells, B-cell-depleted T cells, or PBMCs.

Original data processing: Estimated nucleated cell counts came from reference gene primer amplification. Generated by immunoSEQ multiplex PCR, the TCRdb table keeps only in-frame clones and is missing some. V and J calls plus clone size are reproduced from that table; the DNA served to infer D and trimming. The sample records 150,000 to 200,000 clones, approximately 81% being singletons. The CDR3 has 14 residues. Germline V lookup: CDR1 SGHAT, CDR2 FQNNGV. With 6 bases removed from V and 6 bases from J, the gap between germline ends came to 18 bases. Those enrolled in Seattle joined during active infection and were followed longitudinally afterward.

The rearrangement uses TRBV11-2 and TRBJ2-7; D remains unclear. The sample taken for sequencing was peripheral blood. The sequence derives from a person aged 65 to 85 with COVID-19, enrolled during active disease. CDR3 protein: CASSNQRRPGEQYF. The CDR3 DNA reads TGTGCCAGCAGTAACCAGCGTCGACCGGGCGAGCAGTACTTC.